The 29 T cell receptor beta chains given below trace back to one sample, sequenced in a study of shared clonotypes between healthy human individuals (dated by TCRdb to 2019 to 2021). The method behind the library was the immunoSEQ multiplex PCR assay. TCRdb limited this immuneACCESS table to in-frame rearrangements with V and J called. A share of clones is missing; checked studies link under half to unresolved V genes, and the rest is unexplained. The sample table records about 1.5 million clones; about 98% of these occur just once. The ten most abundant clones make up 0.4% to 0.45% of the sample. Input material: naive CD4+ T cells sorted from blood. Sample cell subset or site, as interpreted from the label and publication: CD45RA+ positively selected. The receptor source for this set is a man aged 25-40 years in good health.

The chain recombines TRBV10-3 with TRBJ2-3; TRBD2 aligns across 10 bases. The trim removed 3 bases at V and 0 bases at J, leaving 15 bases unmatched. CDR3 length: 20 residues. Germline loops: CDR1 ENHRY, CDR2 SYGVKD. Written as DNA, the CDR3 is TGTGCCATCAGTGACTCACCGGGAGCGGGAGGGCGGACTAGCACAGATACGCAGTATTTT. The encoded protein is CAISDSPGAGGRTSTDTQYF.

The chain combines TRBV6-1 with TRBJ2-5; perhaps D is TRBD1 or TRBD2 (5 bases each). The ends were cut back, 5 bases at V and 0 bases at J, with 10 bases in the middle. This CDR3 contains 14 residues. Germline CDR1 and CDR2: MNHNS and SASEGT. CDR3 sequence (DNA): TGTGCCAGCAGTTATCGGGGACACCAAGAGACCCAGTACTTC. This sequence encodes CASSYRGHQETQYF.

This clone was seen only once. For the CDR3, the DNA is TGTGCCAGCAGCCCCTACACAGATACGCAGTATTTT. Its translation: CASSPYTDTQYF. The chain employs TRBV11-3 and TRBJ2-3; D remains ambiguous. The CDR3 is made up of 12 amino acids. Per the germline V gene, CDR1 is SGHNT and CDR2 is YENEEA. The V end lost 5 bases, the J end lost 2 bases, and 5 bases lay between the germline ends.

Comment on this clone: The sample carries other DNA sequences with the same CDR3. V is TRBV18 and J is TRBJ1-4; 9 bases align to TRBD1. Losses at the gene ends were 2 bases for V and 6 bases for J; bases not matched to a gene: 1. CDR1 is KGHSH, CDR2 LQKENI, per germline. The CDR3 spans 14 residues. CDR3 loop: CASSPRTGDEKLFF. The CDR3 DNA reads as TGTGCCAGCTCACCAAGGACAGGGGATGAAAAACTGTTTTTT.

The chain carries TRBV10-3 and TRBJ2-7, with a possible D match to TRBD2 (6 bases). The CDR3 length is 15 residues. V dropped 2 bases and J dropped 1 base, with 12 bases sitting between them. Germline V gene lookup returns CDR1 ENHRY and CDR2 SYGVKD. The CDR3 protein is CAISETTGLSYEQYF. CDR3 DNA sequence: TGTGCCATCAGTGAGACTACGGGACTGTCCTACGAGCAGTACTTC.

V is TRBV4-3 and J is TRBJ2-7, with 9 bases identical to TRBD2. The length of the CDR3 is 16 residues. The junction had 8 bases not matched to a gene; V was cut back by 3 bases and J by 2 bases. CDR1 LGHNA and CDR2 YSLEER come from the germline V gene. In nucleotides, the CDR3 is TGCGCCAGCAGCCAGGCGGCGGGGGGGCTGACCTACGAGCAGTACTTC. It translates to CASSQAAGGLTYEQYF.

The chain is built from TRBV9 and TRBJ2-7, with a tentative D call TRBD2 (5 bases). Germline V gene lookup returns CDR1 SGDLS and CDR2 YYNGEE. This CDR3 is built from 15 residues. V was trimmed by 4 bases and J by 0 bases, leaving 14 bases between them. The DNA of the CDR3 is TGTGCCAGCAGCCCCCGGACTTCCAGCTCCTACGAGCAGTACTTC. Its translation: CASSPRTSSSYEQYF. The complete variable domain, with remaining parts taken from reference TRBV9 and TRBJ2-7, reads DSGVTQTPKHLITATGQRVTLRCSPRSGDLSVYWYQQSLDQGLQFLIQYYNGEERAKGNILERFSAQQFPDLHSELNLSSLELGDSALYFCASSPRTSSSYEQYFGPGTRLTVT.

The chain recombines TRBV2 with TRBJ2-1; the match to TRBD2 covers 8 bases. The J segment lost 6 bases and the V segment lost 3 bases, leaving 4 bases of the junction unmatched. The germline V gene encodes CDR1 SNHLY and CDR2 FYNNEI. This CDR3 region has 14 residues. CDR3 sequence (DNA): TGTGCCAGCAGTGAGCTAGCGGGTATCAATGAGCAGTTCTTC. Its protein is CASSELAGINEQFF.

The sample holds one count of this clone. V is TRBV10-3 and J is TRBJ1-5; possible D gene TRBD1, 5 bases. The V end lost 10 bases, the J end lost 1 base, and 5 bases lay between the germline ends. Per germline, CDR1 ENHRY and CDR2 SYGVKD. This CDR3 is 11 amino acids long. CDR3 bases: TGTGCCAACAGGAGCAATCAGCCCCAGCATTTT. This codes for CANRSNQPQHF.

The J gene is TRBJ2-7, the V gene TRBV28, with 7 bases matching TRBD1. V shed 4 bases, J shed 3 bases, and the junction held 9 bases outside the gene matches. Looked up from germline, CDR1 is MDHEN and CDR2 is SYDVKM. The CDR3 contains 15 residues. The CDR3: CASSSTRQGYYEQYF. The CDR3 DNA reads as TGTGCCAGCAGTTCCACCAGACAGGGCTACTACGAGCAGTACTTC.

The V call is TRBV30, the J call TRBJ2-1, with TRBD2 matching over 7 bases. V dropped 5 bases and J dropped 7; count of bases not matched to a gene: 11. Germline CDR1 GTSNPN, CDR2 SVGIG (reference sequence). The CDR3 has 14 amino acids. The DNA for the CDR3 is TGTGCCTGGGCTAGACAGCGGGGAGAAAATGAGCAGTTCTTC. This translates into CAWARQRGENEQFF.

This sequence joins TRBV19 and TRBJ1-2; no clear D gene. The CDR3 is made up of 16 amino acids. Trimming left V 2 bases short and J 3 bases short, with 16 bases between. Germline-derived CDR1 and CDR2 are LNHDA and SQIVND (reference sequence). The CDR3 sequence is CASSIPPGGRDYGYTF. The CDR3 nucleotides read TGTGCCAGTAGTATACCCCCGGGCGGGAGAGACTATGGCTACACCTTC.

Here the CDR3 reads CASSPGEPFVYGYTF. The CDR3 DNA sequence: TGTGCCAGCAGCCCTGGAGAGCCTTTTGTCTATGGCTACACCTTC. The chain combines TRBV7-9 with TRBJ1-2; D is undetermined. The CDR3 has 15 residues. V was clipped by 5 bases and J by 4 bases, with 17 bases between them. Germline-derived CDR1 and CDR2 are SEHNR and FQNEAQ (reference sequence).

This rearrangement joins TRBV28 to TRBJ1-1, with D possibly matching TRBD1 (5 bases). Between the trimmed V and J ends, which lost 3 bases and 7 bases, there was a span of 21 bases. This CDR3 comprises 16 residues. Per germline, CDR1 MDHEN and CDR2 SYDVKM. CDR3 bases: TGTGCCAGCAGTTTTGGGACGAGAGGTAATGGTGGTGAAGCTTTCTTT. This sequence encodes CASSFGTRGNGGEAFF.

The gene calls are TRBV7-2 and TRBJ2-7; D perhaps matches TRBD1 (6 bases). V lost 6 bases and J 3 bases, leaving 15 bases between the germline ends. The CDR3 contains 14 residues. CDR1 and CDR2 (germline): SGHTA, FQGNSA. The CDR3 sequence: CASSPIGQNYEQYF. As DNA, the CDR3 is TGTGCCAGCAGTCCGATCGGACAGAACTACGAGCAGTACTTC.

The chain joins TRBV7-8 to TRBJ1-1; no clear D gene. The CDR3 loop spans 15 amino acids. Between the trimmed V and J ends, which lost 2 bases and 5 bases, there was a span of 15 bases. Germline V gives CDR1 SGHVS, CDR2 FQNEAQ. The chain's CDR3 is CASSLRTVRNTEAFF. DNA for the CDR3: TGTGCCAGCAGCTTAAGGACGGTACGGAATACTGAAGCTTTCTTT.

The V call is TRBV19, the J call TRBJ2-7; no clear D. Trimming removed 3 bases at V and 2 bases at J, with 20 bases between. This CDR3 contains 17 residues. Germline V lookup: CDR1 LNHDA, CDR2 SQIVND (reference sequence). CDR3 sequence: CASSIRPPGRKPYEQYF. CDR3 bases: TGTGCCAGTAGTATCCGCCCTCCAGGTCGAAAACCCTACGAGCAGTACTTC. Full variable domain (outside the CDR3, taken from reference TRBV19 and TRBJ2-7): DGGITQSPKYLFRKEGQNVTLSCEQNLNHDAMYWYRQDPGQGLRLIYYSQIVNDFQKGDIAEGYSVSREKKESFPLTVTSAQKNPTAFYLCASSIRPPGRKPYEQYFGPGTRLTVT.

The chain carries TRBV18 and TRBJ2-7, with D possibly being TRBD1 or TRBD2 (5 bases each). The CDR3 covers 16 residues. From germline, CDR1 is KGHSH and CDR2 LQKENI. V was cut by 0 bases and J by 6 bases, with 18 bases left in between. The CDR3, as DNA: TGTGCCAGCTCACCACCGGTGGGAGAGGGGCCAAGCGAGCAGTACTTC. As protein: CASSPPVGEGPSEQYF.

The chain carries TRBV20-1 and TRBJ2-1; D gene ambiguous. V dropped 3 bases and J dropped 5 bases, with 5 bases sitting between them. The length of the CDR3 is 11 residues. CDR1 is DFQATT and CDR2 is SNEGSKA in the germline V gene (reference sequence). CDR3 loop: CSARDDNEQFF. CDR3 coding DNA: TGCAGTGCTAGGGATGACAATGAGCAGTTCTTC.

Remarks on this clone: Mismatch with germline at one junction end may stem from a read error. The rearrangement joins TRBV18 to TRBJ2-7; TRBD2 aligns across 11 bases. This CDR3 spans 13 amino acids. Looked up from germline, CDR1 is KGHSH and CDR2 is LQKENI. The CDR3 here is CASSPGRLAGYGF. In nucleotides, the CDR3 is TGTGCCAGCTCACCGGGAAGACTAGCGGGATATGGGTTC.

The V gene is TRBV28, the J gene TRBJ2-7; D call uncertain. V was trimmed by 2 bases and J by 2 bases, leaving 7 bases between them. The germline CDR1 and CDR2 sequences are MDHEN and SYDVKM. The CDR3 sequence is 13 residues long. The CDR3 sequence: CASSLTQPYEQYF. The CDR3 DNA sequence: TGTGCCAGCAGTTTAACCCAACCCTACGAGCAGTACTTC.

The chain has TRBV14 and TRBJ1-2; D gene ambiguous. Trimming removed 1 base at V and 9 bases at J, with 15 bases between. The V gene's germline CDR1 is SGHDN and CDR2 FVKESK. The CDR3 is made up of 14 amino acids. The CDR3 protein is CASSQVGQLDRYTF. The CDR3, as DNA: TGTGCCAGCAGCCAAGTGGGTCAGCTCGATCGCTACACCTTC.

The chain employs TRBV14 and TRBJ1-1; D unresolved. The V end lost 4 bases, the J end lost 0 bases, and 12 bases lay between the germline ends. The CDR3 consists of 15 residues. CDR1 is SGHDN, CDR2 FVKESK, per germline. This CDR3 is CASSRTLRMNTEAFF. CDR3 bases: TGTGCCAGCAGCCGTACACTTAGGATGAACACTGAAGCTTTCTTT.

The J gene is TRBJ2-3, the V gene TRBV19; the D gene is possibly TRBD2 (6 bases). The CDR3 covers 14 residues. The germline V gene has CDR1 LNHDA and CDR2 SQIVND (reference sequence). V was shortened by 7 bases and J by 2 bases, with 13 bases between the two germline ends. CDR3: CASTVGLNTDTQYF. Written as DNA, the CDR3 is TGTGCCAGTACCGTGGGACTCAACACAGATACGCAGTATTTT.

The chain couples TRBV7-6 to TRBJ2-5; D unresolved. Germline CDR1 and CDR2: SGHVS and FNYEAQ. V lost 5 bases and J 1 base, leaving 8 bases between the germline ends. This CDR3 region has 13 residues. The CDR3 nucleotides read TGTGCCAGCAGCCAACTCCGCCAAGAGACCCAGTACTTC. Translation: CASSQLRQETQYF.

The chain uses TRBV18 and TRBJ2-3, with D perhaps being TRBD1 or TRBD2 (5 bases each). The germline V gene encodes CDR1 KGHSH and CDR2 LQKENI. Trimming shortened V by 3 bases and J by 4 bases, and 14 bases separated the two germline ends. CDR3 length: 15 amino acids. DNA for the CDR3: TGTGCCAGCTCACCTAGAGGGGAACTTCCAGATACGCAGTATTTT. It specifies CASSPRGELPDTQYF.

This sequence joins TRBV27 and TRBJ2-3; 9 nucleotides match TRBD2. In germline, CDR1 is MNHEY, CDR2 SMNVEV (reference sequence). Germline trimming cut 6 bases from V and 2 bases from J; bases unmatched to any gene: 9. The CDR3 length is 16 residues. This CDR3 is CASRNSGRTNTDTQYF. CDR3 DNA sequence: TGTGCCAGCAGGAACAGCGGGAGGACGAACACAGATACGCAGTATTTT.

The chain joins TRBV4-1 to TRBJ1-3; 8 nucleotides agree with TRBD1. This CDR3 contains 18 residues. Germline V gene sequence: CDR1 MGHRA, CDR2 YSYEKL. V lost 1 base to trimming and J lost 1 base; unmatched junction nucleotides: 9. CDR3 nucleotides: TGCGCCAGCAGCCAAGTCCTGGACAGGGCTGATTCTGGAAACACCATATATTTT. Its protein is CASSQVLDRADSGNTIYF.

This clone was seen a single time. The chain joins TRBV28 to TRBJ2-7, with a tentative D call TRBD2 (6 bases). This CDR3 region has 14 residues. The V gene lost 7 bases and the J gene lost 2 bases, with 15 bases spanning the gap. Germline CDR1 MDHEN, CDR2 SYDVKM. Here the CDR3 reads CASNVGGETYEQYF. CDR3 DNA: TGTGCCAGCAATGTTGGCGGGGAGACCTACGAGCAGTACTTC.